These 16 T cell receptor beta chains were sequenced from one sample in a study of shared clonotypes between healthy human individuals (dated by TCRdb to 2018 to 2021). The library was built by means of the immunoSEQ multiplex PCR assay. TCRdb provides this immuneACCESS table in a form limited to in-frame rearrangements. Some clones are lacking; in checked studies, under half of them reflect an unresolved V gene, and why the rest are absent is not known. The sample table lists 2 million to 2.5 million clones, just over 90% of them with a count of one. 0.39% of the sample lies in the top ten. What was sequenced was naive CD4+ T cells from PBMCs. The cell subset or site label here, explained by the study, means: CD45RA+ positively selected. These receptors came from a man between 18 and 35 years old in good health. Some clones in this sample may be carry-over from other donors' samples.

This clone has a single count. This rearrangement joins TRBV18 to TRBJ2-7, with TRBD2 matching 14 bases. CDR1 is KGHSH, CDR2 LQKENI, per germline. The CDR3 runs to 16 residues. V was clipped by 0 bases and J by 9 bases; unmatched bases: 7. CDR3 loop: CASSPPGLAGVEGQYF. DNA for the CDR3: TGTGCCAGCTCACCACCGGGACTAGCGGGAGTCGAAGGGCAGTACTTC.

This chain connects TRBV5-1 to TRBJ2-3; 14 bases match TRBD2. V dropped 4 bases and J dropped 1; count of bases not matched to a gene: 2. The CDR3 sequence is 16 residues long. The germline V gene encodes CDR1 SGHRS and CDR2 YFSETQ. This CDR3 reads CASSTGLAGGTDTQYF. For the CDR3, the DNA is TGCGCCAGCAGCACGGGACTAGCGGGGGGCACAGATACGCAGTATTTT. The complete variable domain, with remaining parts taken from reference TRBV5-1 and TRBJ2-3, reads KAGVTQTPRYLIKTRGQQVTLSCSPISGHRSVSWYQQTPGQGLQFLFEYFSETQRNKGNFPGRFSGRQFSNSRSEMNVSTLELGDSALYLCASSTGLAGGTDTQYFGPGTRLTVL.

This rearrangement joins TRBV28 to TRBJ2-1; TRBD2 aligns across 7 bases. Germline lookup yields CDR1 MDHEN and CDR2 SYDVKM. This CDR3 spans 15 amino acids. The trim removed 2 bases at V and 5 bases at J, leaving 6 bases unmatched. CDR3 region: CASSLSASGHNEQFF. The CDR3 DNA sequence: TGTGCCAGCAGTTTAAGCGCTAGCGGACACAATGAGCAGTTCTTC.

The chain carries TRBV19 and TRBJ1-1; perhaps TRBD1 as D (5 bases). The CDR3 extends over 13 amino acids. Trimming removed 6 bases at V and 4 bases at J, with 12 bases between. Germline lookup yields CDR1 LNHDA and CDR2 SQIVND (reference sequence). In DNA, the CDR3 is TGTGCCAGTAGGGCACAGGTGACCACTGAAGCTTTCTTT. Translated: CASRAQVTTEAFF.

The chain employs TRBV7-6 and TRBJ2-1; possibly TRBD2 for D (5 bases). Germline V gives CDR1 SGHVS, CDR2 FNYEAQ. CDR3 length: 13 amino acids. Deletions cut 2 bases from V and 8 bases from J, with 10 bases between. In DNA form, the CDR3 reads TGTGCCAGCAGCTTACCTAGCATTGATGAGCAGTTCTTC. Its protein product is CASSLPSIDEQFF.

This clone was counted only a few times. The chain is built from TRBV30 and TRBJ1-5; D remains unclear. CDR3 length: 13 residues. Between the trimmed V and J ends, which lost 1 base and 9 bases, there was a span of 13 bases. The V gene's germline CDR1 is GTSNPN and CDR2 SVGIG (reference sequence). CDR3 DNA sequence: TGTGCCTGGAGTGAGGGCAGAGATCGGCCCCAGCATTTT. It yields the protein CAWSEGRDRPQHF.

This clone was seen a few times. The chain carries TRBV10-3 and TRBJ2-2, with 8 bases aligning to TRBD1. The CDR3 extends over 13 amino acids. Germline trimming cut 6 bases from V and 6 bases from J; bases unmatched to any gene: 3. Germline values: CDR1 ENHRY, CDR2 SYGVKD. CDR3: CAIRGQGPGELFF. CDR3 bases: TGTGCCATCAGAGGACAGGGACCCGGGGAGCTGTTTTTT.

This chain links TRBV6-5 with TRBJ2-6; unclear D gene. The V end lost 5 bases, the J end lost 11 bases, and 13 bases lay between the germline ends. The germline V gene has CDR1 MNHEY and CDR2 SVGAGI. The CDR3 length is 13 residues. CDR3: CASSARAPHVLTF. CDR3 nucleotide sequence: TGTGCCAGCAGTGCCCGCGCCCCTCACGTCCTGACTTTC.

As for this clone: The sample carries other DNA sequences with the same CDR3. This sequence joins TRBV7-3 and TRBJ2-7, with 8 bases matching TRBD1. This CDR3 comprises 15 residues. J gave up 4 bases and V 2 bases, and 7 bases lay outside the gene matches. CDR1 is SGHTA, CDR2 FQGTGA, per germline. Here the CDR3 DNA reads TGTGCCAGCAGCTTAGAGGCAGGGGGCGCGTACGAGCAGTACTTC. Protein: CASSLEAGGAYEQYF.

The chain links TRBV27 to TRBJ1-1; no clear D gene. CDR3 length: 14 amino acids. The V end was cut by 0 bases, the J end by 5 bases, with 10 bases between. From germline, CDR1 is MNHEY and CDR2 SMNVEV (reference sequence). The CDR3 spells CASSLSGVKTEAFF. The CDR3 coding sequence is TGTGCCAGCAGTTTATCCGGGGTTAAAACTGAAGCTTTCTTT.

This clone was picked up a small number of times. The same CDR3 arises from other DNA sequences in this sample as well. The chain has TRBV5-1 and TRBJ1-1; no clear D. Germline values: CDR1 SGHRS, CDR2 YFSETQ. V was trimmed by 0 bases and J by 3 bases, leaving 3 bases between them. This CDR3 contains 12 residues. CDR3 residues: CASSLVDTEAFF. The CDR3 DNA reads TGCGCCAGCAGCTTGGTGGACACTGAAGCTTTCTTT.

The chain couples TRBV7-7 to TRBJ2-1, with a tentative D call TRBD1 (5 bases). V lost 4 bases to trimming and J lost 9 bases, with 19 bases between them. Germline CDR1 reads SSHAT; CDR2 reads FNYEAQ (reference sequence). This CDR3 contains 15 residues. The CDR3 DNA reads TGTGCCAGCAGCTCATTATCGCAGGGAAGTGGTGAGCAGTTCTTC. Protein product: CASSSLSQGSGEQFF.

In its sample, this clone was seen once. The genes are TRBV5-1 and TRBJ2-1, with 9 bases lining up with TRBD2. The CDR3 runs to 15 residues. After removal of 7 bases from V and 10 bases from J, the junction contained 15 bases not matched to a gene. Germline V gene lookup returns CDR1 SGHRS and CDR2 YFSETQ. CDR3: CASGPLTSGQGEQFF. As DNA, the CDR3 is TGCGCCAGCGGCCCCCTGACTAGCGGCCAGGGGGAGCAGTTCTTC.

This sequence joins TRBV19 and TRBJ2-1, with D possibly being TRBD2 (6 bases). CDR3 length equals 15 residues. The V end lost 3 bases, the J end lost 7 bases, and 16 bases lay between the germline ends. Looked up from germline, CDR1 is LNHDA and CDR2 is SQIVND (reference sequence). CDR3 sequence reads: CASSMWRVGNNEQFF. The CDR3 coding sequence is TGTGCCAGTAGTATGTGGAGGGTGGGGAATAATGAGCAGTTCTTC.

To note about this clone: Germline and junction disagree at one end, which may indicate a read error. The rearrangement links TRBV5-1 to TRBJ2-1; D possibly matches TRBD1 or TRBD2 (5 bases each). The CDR3 spans 16 residues. Germline lookup yields CDR1 SGHRS and CDR2 YFSETQ. This chain's CDR3 is CASSSRGGTSYNGQFF. The CDR3 bases are TGCGCCAGCAGCTCCCGGGGTGGGACCTCCTACAATGGGCAGTTCTTC.

In regard to this clone: Different DNA sequences within this sample yield the same CDR3. V gene TRBV7-9 combines with J gene TRBJ1-3; tentatively, D is TRBD1 (6 bases). Trimming removed 5 bases at V and 7 bases at J, with 12 bases between. The CDR3 is 13 amino acids. The germline V gene encodes CDR1 SEHNR and CDR2 FQNEAQ (reference sequence). Here the CDR3 reads CASSPGQGNTIYF. In nucleotides, the CDR3 is TGTGCCAGCAGCCCGGGACAAGGGAACACCATATATTTT.